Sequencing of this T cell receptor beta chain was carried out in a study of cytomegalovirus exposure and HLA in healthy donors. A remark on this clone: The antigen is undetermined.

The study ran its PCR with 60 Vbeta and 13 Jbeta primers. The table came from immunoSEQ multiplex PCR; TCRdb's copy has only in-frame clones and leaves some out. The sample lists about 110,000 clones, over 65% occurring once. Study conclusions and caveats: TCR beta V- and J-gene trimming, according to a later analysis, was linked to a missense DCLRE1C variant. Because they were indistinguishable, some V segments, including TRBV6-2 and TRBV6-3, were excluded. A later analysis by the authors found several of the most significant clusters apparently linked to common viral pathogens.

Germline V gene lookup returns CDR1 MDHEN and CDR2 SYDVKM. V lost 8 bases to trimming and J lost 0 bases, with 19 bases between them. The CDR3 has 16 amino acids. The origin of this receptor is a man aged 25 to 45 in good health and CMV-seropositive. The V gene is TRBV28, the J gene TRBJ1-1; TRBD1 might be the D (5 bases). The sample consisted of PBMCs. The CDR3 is CASALEGPFMNTEAFF. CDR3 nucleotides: TGTGCCAGCGCCTTGGAGGGGCCTTTCATGAACACTGAAGCTTTCTTT.